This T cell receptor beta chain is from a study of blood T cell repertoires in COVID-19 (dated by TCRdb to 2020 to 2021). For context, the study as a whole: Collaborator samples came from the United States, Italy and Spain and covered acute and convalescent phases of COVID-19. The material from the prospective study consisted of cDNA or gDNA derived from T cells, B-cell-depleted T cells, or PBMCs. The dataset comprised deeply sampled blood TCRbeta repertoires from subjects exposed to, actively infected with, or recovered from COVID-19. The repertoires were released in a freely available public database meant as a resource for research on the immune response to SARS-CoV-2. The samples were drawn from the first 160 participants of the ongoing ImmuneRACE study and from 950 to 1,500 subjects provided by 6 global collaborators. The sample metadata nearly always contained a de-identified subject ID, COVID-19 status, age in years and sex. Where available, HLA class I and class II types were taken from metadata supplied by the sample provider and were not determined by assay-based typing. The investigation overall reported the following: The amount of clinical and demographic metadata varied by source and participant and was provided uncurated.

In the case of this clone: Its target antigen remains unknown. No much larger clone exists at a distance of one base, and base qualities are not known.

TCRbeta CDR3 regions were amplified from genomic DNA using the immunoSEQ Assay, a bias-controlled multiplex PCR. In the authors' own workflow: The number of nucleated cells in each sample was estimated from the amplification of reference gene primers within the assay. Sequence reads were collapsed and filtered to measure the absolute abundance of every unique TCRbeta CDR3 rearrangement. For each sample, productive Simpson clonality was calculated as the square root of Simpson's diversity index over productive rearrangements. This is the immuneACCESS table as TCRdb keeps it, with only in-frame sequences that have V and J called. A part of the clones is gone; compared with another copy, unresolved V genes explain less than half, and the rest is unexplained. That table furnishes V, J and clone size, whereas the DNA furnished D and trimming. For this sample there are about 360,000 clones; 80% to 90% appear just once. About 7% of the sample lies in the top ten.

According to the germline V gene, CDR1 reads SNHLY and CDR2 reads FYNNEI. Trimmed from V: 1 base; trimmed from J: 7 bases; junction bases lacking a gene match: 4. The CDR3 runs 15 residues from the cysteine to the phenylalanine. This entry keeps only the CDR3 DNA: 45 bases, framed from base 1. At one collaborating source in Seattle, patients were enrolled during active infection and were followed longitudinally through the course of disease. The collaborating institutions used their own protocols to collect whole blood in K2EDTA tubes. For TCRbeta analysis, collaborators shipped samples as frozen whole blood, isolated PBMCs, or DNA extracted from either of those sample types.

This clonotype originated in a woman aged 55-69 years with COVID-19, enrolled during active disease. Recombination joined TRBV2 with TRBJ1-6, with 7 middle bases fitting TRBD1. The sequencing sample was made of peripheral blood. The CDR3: CASSEEGTVNSPLHF. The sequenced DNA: TGTGCCAGCAGTGAAGAAGGGACAGTGAATTCACCCCTCCACTTT. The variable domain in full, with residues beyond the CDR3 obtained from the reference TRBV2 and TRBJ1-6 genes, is EPEVTQTPSHQVTQMGQEVILRCVPISNHLYFYWYRQILGQKVEFLVSFYNNEISEKSEIFDDQFSVERPDGSNFTLKIRSTKLEDSAMYFCASSEEGTVNSPLHFGNGTRLTVT.